This record concerns one T cell receptor beta chain sequence. Its antigen is still unknown. No much larger clone is present one base from it, and per-base qualities are unavailable. This sample was included in a study of blood T cell repertoires in COVID-19 (dated by TCRdb to between 2020 and 2021). Study-wide context: Samples covering the acute and convalescent phases of COVID-19 were provided by collaborators in the United States, Italy and Spain. A de-identified subject ID, COVID-19 status, age in years and sex were almost always included in the sample metadata. Deeply sampled blood TCRbeta repertoires from subjects exposed to, actively infected with, or recovered from COVID-19 were included in the dataset. The samples were drawn from the first 160 participants of the ongoing ImmuneRACE study and from under 1,500 subjects provided by 6 global collaborators. The material from the prospective study consisted of cDNA or gDNA derived from T cells, B-cell-depleted T cells, or PBMCs. The repertoires were released in a freely available public database intended as a resource for research on the immune response to SARS-CoV-2. Where HLA class I and class II types were available, the types were taken from metadata supplied by the sample provider, not from assay-based typing. Paper-wide results and their limitations: How much clinical and demographic metadata was included differed by source and by participant, and the metadata was provided uncurated.

TCRbeta CDR3 regions were amplified from genomic DNA by means of the immunoSEQ Assay, a bias-controlled multiplex PCR. For the original study's pipeline: Within the assay, amplification of reference gene primers was used to estimate how many nucleated cells each sample contained. Sequence reads were collapsed and filtered to measure the absolute abundance of every unique TCRbeta CDR3 rearrangement. For each sample, productive Simpson clonality was calculated by taking the square root of Simpson's diversity index across productive rearrangements. TCRdb limited this immuneACCESS table to in-frame rearrangements with V and J called. A share of clones is missing; checked studies link under half to unresolved V genes, and the rest is unexplained. V, J and clone size derive from that table, while D and trimming were established from the DNA sequence. The sample data list roughly 250,000 clones, and approximately 84% of these were observed just once. About 4% of the sample goes to the ten largest clones.

The germline V gene (reference sequence) provides CDR1 SEHNR and CDR2 FQNEAQ. Including the terminal cysteine and phenylalanine, the CDR3 comprises 14 residues. Only the CDR3 part of the read is kept: 42 bases, read in frame from the first base. V sheds 1 base and J sheds 4 bases, leaving 8 bases between their ends. Whole blood was collected in K2EDTA tubes by collaborating institutions according to the institutions' own protocols. For TCRbeta analysis, collaborators shipped samples in one of three forms: frozen whole blood, isolated PBMCs, or DNA extracted from either of those sample types. This clonotype was obtained from a man over 45 with acute or convalescent COVID-19. The chain uses TRBV7-9 and TRBJ1-5; the D gene identity is not certain. Material: peripheral blood. The bases are TGTGCCAGCAGCTTAGGGGCAGGAAATCAGCCCCAGCATTTT. This is translated as CASSLGAGNQPQHF.